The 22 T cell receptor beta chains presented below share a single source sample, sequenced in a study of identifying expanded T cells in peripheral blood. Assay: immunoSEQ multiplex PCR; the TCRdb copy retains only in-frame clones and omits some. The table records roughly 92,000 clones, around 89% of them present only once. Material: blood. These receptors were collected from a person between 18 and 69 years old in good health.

For the CDR3, the DNA is TGTGCCAGCAGTGACGGACAGAGCAATCAGCCCCAGCATTTT. This encodes CASSDGQSNQPQHF. The rearrangement links TRBV28 to TRBJ1-5, with D perhaps matching TRBD1 (6 bases). The germline V and J ends were trimmed by 5 bases and 1 base, with 9 bases remaining between them. Germline V CDR1 and CDR2: MDHEN, SYDVKM. The CDR3 extends over 14 amino acids.

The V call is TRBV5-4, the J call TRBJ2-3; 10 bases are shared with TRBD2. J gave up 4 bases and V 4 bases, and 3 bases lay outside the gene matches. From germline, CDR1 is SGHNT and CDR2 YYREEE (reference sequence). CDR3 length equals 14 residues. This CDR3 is CASSIGLAADTQYF. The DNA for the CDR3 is TGTGCCAGCAGCATAGGACTAGCGGCAGATACGCAGTATTTT.

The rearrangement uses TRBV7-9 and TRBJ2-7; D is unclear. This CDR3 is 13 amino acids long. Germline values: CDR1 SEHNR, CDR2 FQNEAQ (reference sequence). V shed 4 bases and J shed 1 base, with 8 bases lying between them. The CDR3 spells CASSSQSSYEQYF. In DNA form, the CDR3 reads TGTGCCAGCAGCTCCCAAAGTTCCTACGAGCAGTACTTC.

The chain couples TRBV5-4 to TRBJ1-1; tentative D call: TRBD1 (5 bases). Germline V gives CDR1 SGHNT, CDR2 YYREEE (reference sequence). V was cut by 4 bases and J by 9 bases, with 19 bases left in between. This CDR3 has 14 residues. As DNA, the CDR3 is TGTGCCAGCAGCCAGACCGGGACGGATTTAAAAGCTTTCTTT. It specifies CASSQTGTDLKAFF. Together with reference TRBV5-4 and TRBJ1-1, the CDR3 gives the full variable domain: ETGVTQSPTHLIKTRGQQVTLRCSSQSGHNTVSWYQQALGQGPQFIFQYYREEENGRGNFPPRFSGLQFPNYSSELNVNALELDDSALYLCASSQTGTDLKAFFGQGTRLTVV.

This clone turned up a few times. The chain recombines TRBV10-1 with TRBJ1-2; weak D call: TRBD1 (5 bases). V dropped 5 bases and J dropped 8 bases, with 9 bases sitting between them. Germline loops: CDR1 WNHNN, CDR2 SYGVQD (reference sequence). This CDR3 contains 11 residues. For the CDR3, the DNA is TGCGCCAGCAGTCGGGGGGTGGGCTACACCTTC. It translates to CASSRGVGYTF.

CDR3 sequence: CASSRGLAEETQYF. CDR3 DNA sequence: TGTGCCAGCAGTAGGGGACTAGCGGAAGAGACCCAGTACTTC. The V call is TRBV6-5, the J call TRBJ2-5; 11 bases fit TRBD2. Germline-derived CDR1 and CDR2 are MNHEY and SVGAGI. V shed 5 bases and J 3 bases; nucleotides not matched to a gene: 2. The CDR3 spans 14 residues.

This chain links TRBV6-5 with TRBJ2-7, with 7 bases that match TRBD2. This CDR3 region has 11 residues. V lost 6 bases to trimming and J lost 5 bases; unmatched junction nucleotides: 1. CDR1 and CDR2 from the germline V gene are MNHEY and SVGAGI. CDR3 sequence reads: CASRGGDEQYF. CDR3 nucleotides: TGTGCCAGCAGGGGGGGGGACGAGCAGTACTTC.

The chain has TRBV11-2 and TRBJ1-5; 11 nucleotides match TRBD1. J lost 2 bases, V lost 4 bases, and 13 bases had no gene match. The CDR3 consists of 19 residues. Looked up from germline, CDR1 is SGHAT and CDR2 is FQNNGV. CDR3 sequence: CASSSETGTGGYGNQPQHF. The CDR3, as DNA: TGTGCCAGCAGCTCCGAGACCGGGACAGGGGGATATGGCAATCAGCCCCAGCATTTT. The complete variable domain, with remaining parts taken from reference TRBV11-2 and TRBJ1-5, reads EAGVAQSPRYKIIEKRQSVAFWCNPISGHATLYWYQQILGQGPKLLIQFQNNGVVDDSQLPKDRFSAERLKGVDSTLKIQPAKLEDSAVYLCASSSETGTGGYGNQPQHFGDGTRLSIL.

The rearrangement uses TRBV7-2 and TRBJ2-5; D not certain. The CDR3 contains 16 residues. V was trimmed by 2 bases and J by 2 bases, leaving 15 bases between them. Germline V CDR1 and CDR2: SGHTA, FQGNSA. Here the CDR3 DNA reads TGTGCCAGCAGCTTACGCTTAGCAGATCGACAAGAGACCCAGTACTTC. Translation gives CASSLRLADRQETQYF.

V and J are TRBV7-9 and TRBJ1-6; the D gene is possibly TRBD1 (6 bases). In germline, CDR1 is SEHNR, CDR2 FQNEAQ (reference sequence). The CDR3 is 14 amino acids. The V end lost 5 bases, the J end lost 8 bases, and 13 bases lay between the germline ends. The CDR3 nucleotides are TGTGCCAGCAGCCTAGGGGGTGGGTATTCACCCCTCCACTTT. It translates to CASSLGGGYSPLHF.

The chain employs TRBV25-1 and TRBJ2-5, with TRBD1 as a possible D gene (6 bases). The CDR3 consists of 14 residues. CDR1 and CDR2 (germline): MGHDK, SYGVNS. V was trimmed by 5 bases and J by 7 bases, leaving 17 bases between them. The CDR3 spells CASSITGLRGTQYF. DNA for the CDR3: TGTGCCAGCAGTATCACAGGCCTCAGGGGGACCCAGTACTTC.

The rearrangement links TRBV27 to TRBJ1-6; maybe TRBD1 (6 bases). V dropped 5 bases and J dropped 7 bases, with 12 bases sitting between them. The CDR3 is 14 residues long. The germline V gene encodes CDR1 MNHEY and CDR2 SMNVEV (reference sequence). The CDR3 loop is CASSEQGSNSPLHF. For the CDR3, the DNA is TGTGCCAGCAGTGAACAGGGCTCAAATTCACCCCTCCACTTT.

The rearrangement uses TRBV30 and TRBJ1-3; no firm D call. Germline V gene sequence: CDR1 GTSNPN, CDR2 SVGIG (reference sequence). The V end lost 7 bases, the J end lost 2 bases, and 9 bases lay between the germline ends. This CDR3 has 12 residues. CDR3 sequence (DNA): TGTGCCTATGGAACGGCTGGAAACACCATATATTTT. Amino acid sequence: CAYGTAGNTIYF.

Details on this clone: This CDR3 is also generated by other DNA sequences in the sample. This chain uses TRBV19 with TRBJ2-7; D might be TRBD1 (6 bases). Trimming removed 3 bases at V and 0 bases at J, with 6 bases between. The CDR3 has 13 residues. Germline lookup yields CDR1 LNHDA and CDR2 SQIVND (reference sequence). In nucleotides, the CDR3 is TGTGCCAGTAGTATGGACAGCTCCTACGAGCAGTACTTC. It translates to CASSMDSSYEQYF.

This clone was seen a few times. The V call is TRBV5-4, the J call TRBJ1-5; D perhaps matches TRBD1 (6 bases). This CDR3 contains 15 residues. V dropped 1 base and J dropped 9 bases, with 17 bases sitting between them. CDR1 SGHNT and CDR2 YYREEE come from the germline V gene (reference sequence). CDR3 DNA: TGTGCCAGCAGCTTGACAGGGATCCCCTTGCGGCCCCAGCATTTT. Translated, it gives CASSLTGIPLRPQHF.

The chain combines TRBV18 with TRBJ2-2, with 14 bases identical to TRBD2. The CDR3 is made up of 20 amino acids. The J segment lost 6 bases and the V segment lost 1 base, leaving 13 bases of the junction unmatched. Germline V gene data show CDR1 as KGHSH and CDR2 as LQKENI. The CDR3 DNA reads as TGTGCCAGCTCACCACAGGGACTAGCGGGGGCAAGAAAGAGCGCCGGGGAGCTGTTTTTT. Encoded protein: CASSPQGLAGARKSAGELFF.

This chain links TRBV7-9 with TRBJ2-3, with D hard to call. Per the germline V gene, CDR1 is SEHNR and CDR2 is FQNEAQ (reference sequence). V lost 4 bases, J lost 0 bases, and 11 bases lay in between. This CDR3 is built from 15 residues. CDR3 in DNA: TGTGCCAGCAGCTCAACACAAGGGAGCACAGATACGCAGTATTTT. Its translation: CASSSTQGSTDTQYF.

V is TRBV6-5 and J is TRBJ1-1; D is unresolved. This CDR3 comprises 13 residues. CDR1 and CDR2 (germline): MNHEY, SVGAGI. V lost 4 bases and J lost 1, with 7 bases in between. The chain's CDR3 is CASSWGWNTEAFF. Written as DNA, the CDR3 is TGTGCCAGCAGTTGGGGATGGAACACTGAAGCTTTCTTT.

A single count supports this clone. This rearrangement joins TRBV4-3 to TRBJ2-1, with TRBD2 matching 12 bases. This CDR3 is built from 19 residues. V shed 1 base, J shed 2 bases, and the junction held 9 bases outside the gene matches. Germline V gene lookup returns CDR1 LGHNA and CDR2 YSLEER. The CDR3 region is CASSQVRLAGGLTYNEQFF. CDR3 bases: TGCGCCAGCAGCCAAGTACGGCTAGCGGGGGGGCTAACCTACAATGAGCAGTTCTTC.

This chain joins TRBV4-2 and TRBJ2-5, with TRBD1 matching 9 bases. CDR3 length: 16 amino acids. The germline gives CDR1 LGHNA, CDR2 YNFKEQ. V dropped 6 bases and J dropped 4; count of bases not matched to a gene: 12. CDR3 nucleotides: TGTGCCAGCAGTCCCGGAGGACAGGGGAATTTAGAGACCCAGTACTTC. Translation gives CASSPGGQGNLETQYF.

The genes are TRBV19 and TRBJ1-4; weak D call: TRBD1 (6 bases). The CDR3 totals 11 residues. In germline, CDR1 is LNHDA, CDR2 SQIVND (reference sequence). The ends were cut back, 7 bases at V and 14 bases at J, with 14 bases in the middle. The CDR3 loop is CASTHRQVLFF. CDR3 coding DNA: TGTGCCAGTACCCATCGACAGGTTCTGTTTTTT.

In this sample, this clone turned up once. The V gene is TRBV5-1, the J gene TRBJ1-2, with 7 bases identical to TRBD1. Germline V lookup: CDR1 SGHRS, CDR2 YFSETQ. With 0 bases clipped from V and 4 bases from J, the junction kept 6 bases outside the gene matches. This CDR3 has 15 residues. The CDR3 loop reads CASSLVEAGGYGYTF. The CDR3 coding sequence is TGCGCCAGCAGCTTGGTGGAGGCAGGGGGCTATGGCTACACCTTC.